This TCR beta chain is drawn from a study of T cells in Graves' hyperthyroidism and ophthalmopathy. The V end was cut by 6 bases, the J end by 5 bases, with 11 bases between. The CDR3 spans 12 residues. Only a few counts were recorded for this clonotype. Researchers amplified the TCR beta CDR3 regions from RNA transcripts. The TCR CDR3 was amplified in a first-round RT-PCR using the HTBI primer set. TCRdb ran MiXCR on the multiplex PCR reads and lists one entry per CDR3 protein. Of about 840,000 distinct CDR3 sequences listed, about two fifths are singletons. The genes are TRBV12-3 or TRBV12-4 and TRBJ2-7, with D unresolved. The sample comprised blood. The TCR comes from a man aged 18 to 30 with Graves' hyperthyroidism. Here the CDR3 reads CASSHRQNEQYF. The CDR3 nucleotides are TGTGCCAGCAGCCATAGACAAAACGAGCAGTACTTC.